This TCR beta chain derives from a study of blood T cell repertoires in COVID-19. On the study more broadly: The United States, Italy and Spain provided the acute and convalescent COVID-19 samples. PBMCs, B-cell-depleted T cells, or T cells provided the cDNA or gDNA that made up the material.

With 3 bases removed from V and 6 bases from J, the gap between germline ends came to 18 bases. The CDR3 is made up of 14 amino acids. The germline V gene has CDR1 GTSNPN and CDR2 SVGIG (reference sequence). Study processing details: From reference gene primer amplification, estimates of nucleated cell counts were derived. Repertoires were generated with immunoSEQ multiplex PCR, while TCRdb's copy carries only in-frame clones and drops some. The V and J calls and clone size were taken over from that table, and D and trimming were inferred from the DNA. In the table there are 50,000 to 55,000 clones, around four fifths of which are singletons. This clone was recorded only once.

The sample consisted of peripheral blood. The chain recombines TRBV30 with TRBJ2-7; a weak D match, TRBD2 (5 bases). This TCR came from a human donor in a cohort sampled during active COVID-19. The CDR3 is CAWSKRLPPGEQYF. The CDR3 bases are TGTGCCTGGAGCAAGCGGCTACCCCCGGGCGAGCAGTACTTC.